This record looks at one TCR beta chain sequence and its context. The sample originates from a study of shared T cell receptors in the human thymus. Clones were read by immunoSEQ multiplex PCR, and TCRdb kept only the in-frame ones, dropping some. The repertoire includes hundreds of thousands of clones, roughly 88% of them detected once, and about 0.01% sits in the top ten. V shed 1 base, J shed 2 bases, and the junction held 10 bases outside the gene matches. The CDR3 totals 20 residues. Germline V gene data show CDR1 as SGHTA and CDR2 as FQGTGA. This same sample was also taken into another study, of human thymus T cells.

Sequencing used thymocytes. The chain links TRBV7-3 to TRBJ2-1, with 14 bases aligning to TRBD2. The source of this sequence is a boy in the first two years of life with a congenital heart defect. The CDR3 sequence is CASSLNARRTSGRPYNEQFF. In DNA, the CDR3 is TGTGCCAGCAGCTTAAATGCCCGGAGGACTAGCGGGAGGCCCTACAATGAGCAGTTCTTC.